The 16 T cell receptor beta chains listed next were all sequenced from one sample in a study of human T cells and chemical hapten exposure. Noted time point: patch test 3, about 24 weeks after DPC sensitization. The treatment here: therapeutic diphenylcyclopropenone sensitization with weekly scalp DPC. MiXCR, applied by TCRdb to the RACE reads, yields one record per CDR3 protein. This sample has roughly 53,000 distinct CDR3 sequences, with 9.9% found just once. This specimen was whole blood, taken in connection with sensitization to the hapten diphenylcyclopropenone (DPC). The receptors here all came from a woman in her thirties or forties with alopecia areata. Some clones in this sample may be carry-over from other donors' samples.

J is TRBJ2-2 and V is TRBV28, with TRBD2 as a possible D gene (5 bases). CDR1 is MDHEN and CDR2 is SYDVKM in the germline V gene. V was clipped by 5 bases and J by 4 bases, with 17 bases between them. The length of the CDR3 is 16 residues. CDR3: CASSASGSALTGELFF. In nucleotides, the CDR3 is TGTGCCAGCAGTGCGAGTGGGAGTGCTCTCACCGGGGAGCTGTTTTTT. Full variable domain (remainder filled in from reference TRBV28 and TRBJ2-2): DVKVTQSSRYLVKRTGEKVFLECVQDMDHENMFWYRQDPGLGLRLIYFSYDVKMKEKGDIPEGYSVSREKKERFSLILESASTNQTSMYLCASSASGSALTGELFFGEGSRLTVL.

This clonotype was picked up many times. The genes are TRBV6-1 and TRBJ1-3, with 7 bases that match TRBD1. This CDR3 is 15 amino acids long. Germline-derived CDR1 and CDR2 are MNHNS and SASEGT. J gave up 0 bases and V 3 bases, and 2 bases lay outside the gene matches. The CDR3 region is CASSETGPSGNTIYF. CDR3 nucleotide sequence: TGTGCCAGCAGTGAGACAGGGCCCTCTGGAAACACCATATATTTT.

This clonotype was picked up many times. This sequence joins TRBV27 and TRBJ1-5; D gene uncertain. The V and J ends lost 6 bases and 1 base respectively, with 10 bases between them. There are 14 residues in the CDR3. Germline loops: CDR1 MNHEY, CDR2 SMNVEV (reference sequence). CDR3 DNA sequence: TGTGCCAGCAGACGTTCGGGGAGCAATCAGCCCCAGCATTTT. This sequence encodes CASRRSGSNQPQHF.

The genes are TRBV7-9 and TRBJ1-5; no clear D. V was trimmed by 1 base and J by 3 bases, leaving 13 bases between them. CDR1 and CDR2 from the germline V gene are SEHNR and FQNEAQ (reference sequence). The CDR3 has 16 residues. In nucleotides, the CDR3 is TGTGCCAGCAGCTTAGATTTTAGAGGTACCAATCAGCCCCAGCATTTT. It yields the protein CASSLDFRGTNQPQHF.

This clonotype was counted a few times. This chain's CDR3 is CASSLAEPDTQYF. In nucleotides, the CDR3 is TGTGCCAGCAGCTTAGCCGAACCGGATACGCAGTATTTT. V and J are TRBV7-3 and TRBJ2-3; no firm D call. In germline, CDR1 is SGHTA, CDR2 FQGTGA. Trimming removed 2 bases from V and 6 bases from J, with 9 bases in between. This CDR3 contains 13 residues.

This clonotype was observed many times. This rearrangement joins TRBV18 to TRBJ2-4, with a tentative D call TRBD2 (5 bases). Germline V gene lookup returns CDR1 KGHSH and CDR2 LQKENI. CDR3 length: 15 amino acids. Trimming took off 3 bases at V and 1 base at J, with 10 bases between the two ends. This CDR3 is CASSPLEEAKNIQYF. The DNA of the CDR3 is TGTGCCAGCTCACCCTTGGAGGAGGCCAAAAACATTCAGTACTTC.

This clonotype was recorded a few times. This chain uses TRBV30 with TRBJ2-7; D possibly corresponds to TRBD1 (5 bases). CDR1 is GTSNPN, CDR2 SVGIG, per germline (reference sequence). Trimming took off 5 bases at V and 1 base at J, with 9 bases between the two ends. The CDR3 loop spans 12 amino acids. Here the CDR3 DNA reads TGTGCCTGGCAGGGCCCATCCTACGAGCAGTACTTC. Translated: CAWQGPSYEQYF.

In this sample, this clonotype turned up many times. The chain links TRBV11-2 to TRBJ2-2; perhaps TRBD2 as D (6 bases). Germline V CDR1 and CDR2: SGHAT, FQNNGV. Deletions cut 0 bases from V and 6 bases from J, with 11 bases between. This CDR3 spans 15 amino acids. The CDR3: CASSLDRAGSGELFF. The CDR3 DNA reads TGTGCCAGCAGCTTAGATCGCGCGGGGTCCGGGGAGCTGTTTTTT.

This chain connects TRBV7-2 to TRBJ1-1; D gene unclear. Trimming took off 4 bases at V and 0 bases at J, with 9 bases between the two ends. Germline V gene lookup returns CDR1 SGHTA and CDR2 FQGNSA. The CDR3 is 14 residues long. CDR3 loop: CASSSSLLNTEAFF. The CDR3 DNA reads TGTGCCAGCAGCTCCAGCCTCTTGAACACTGAAGCTTTCTTT. The variable domain in full, with the rest retrieved from reference TRBV7-2 and TRBJ1-1, is GAGVSQSPSNKVTEKGKDVELRCDPISGHTALYWYRQSLGQGLEFLIYFQGNSAPDKSGLPSDRFSAERTGGSVSTLTIQRTQQEDSAVYLCASSSSLLNTEAFFGQGTRLTVV.

The table lists this clonotype with many counts. The chain employs TRBV24-1 and TRBJ1-2; D call uncertain. CDR3 length: 14 residues. With 1 base removed from V and 0 bases from J, the gap between germline ends came to 5 bases. The germline gives CDR1 KGHDR, CDR2 SFDVKD. Here the CDR3 reads CATSDFTANYGYTF. CDR3 DNA: TGTGCCACCAGTGATTTTACAGCTAACTATGGCTACACCTTC.

This clonotype has just a few counts. The chain couples TRBV2 to TRBJ2-5, with unresolved D. Germline V gene data show CDR1 as SNHLY and CDR2 as FYNNEI. CDR3 length equals 11 residues. V lost 4 bases to trimming and J lost 3 bases, with 3 bases between them. CDR3 DNA sequence: TGTGCCAGCAGTGTAGAAGAGACCCAGTACTTC. Its translation is CASSVEETQYF.

This chain joins TRBV6-6 and TRBJ1-5; D is possibly TRBD1 (6 bases). Looked up from germline, CDR1 is MNHNY and CDR2 is SVGAGI (reference sequence). This CDR3 spans 14 amino acids. Trimming shortened V by 7 bases and J by 1 base, and 11 bases separated the two germline ends. The CDR3 coding sequence is TGTGCCAGCACCGTAACAGGGAGCAATCAGCCCCAGCATTTT. Its protein is CASTVTGSNQPQHF.

This clonotype was found many times. The chain has TRBV20-1 and TRBJ1-2; perhaps TRBD1 as D (5 bases). V was cut by 3 bases and J by 4 bases, with 15 bases left in between. The CDR3 sequence is 14 residues long. Per the germline V gene, CDR1 is DFQATT and CDR2 is SNEGSKA (reference sequence). The CDR3 DNA sequence: TGCAGTGCTAGGGTCCCAGGGTTCGTCTATGGCTACACCTTC. As protein: CSARVPGFVYGYTF.

This clonotype was recorded a few times. The V and J genes are TRBV14 and TRBJ1-2, with 9 nucleotides matching TRBD1. The CDR3 is 16 amino acids. V shed 4 bases and J 5 bases; nucleotides not matched to a gene: 11. The germline gives CDR1 SGHDN, CDR2 FVKESK. The CDR3 DNA sequence: TGTGCCAGCAGCCCGCAACGTCCGGGACAGGGTTATGGCTACACCTTC. Amino acid sequence: CASSPQRPGQGYGYTF.

This clonotype was counted ten times or more. The chain carries TRBV20-1 and TRBJ2-1; D ambiguous. The CDR3 sequence is 12 residues long. Germline values: CDR1 DFQATT, CDR2 SNEGSKA (reference sequence). Trimming removed 3 bases from V and 9 bases from J, with 12 bases in between. The CDR3 here is CSASFSVGEQFF. DNA of the CDR3: TGCAGTGCTAGTTTTTCGGTGGGTGAGCAGTTCTTC.

This clonotype was detected ten times or more. CDR3 residues: CASSVQGTNTEAFF. As DNA, the CDR3 is TGTGCCAGCAGCGTACAGGGAACGAACACTGAAGCTTTCTTT. This chain links TRBV7-3 with TRBJ1-1; TRBD1 is a possible D gene (6 bases). CDR1 and CDR2 (germline): SGHTA, FQGTGA. The CDR3 has 14 amino acids. The V gene lost 5 bases and the J gene lost 1 base, with 11 bases spanning the gap.